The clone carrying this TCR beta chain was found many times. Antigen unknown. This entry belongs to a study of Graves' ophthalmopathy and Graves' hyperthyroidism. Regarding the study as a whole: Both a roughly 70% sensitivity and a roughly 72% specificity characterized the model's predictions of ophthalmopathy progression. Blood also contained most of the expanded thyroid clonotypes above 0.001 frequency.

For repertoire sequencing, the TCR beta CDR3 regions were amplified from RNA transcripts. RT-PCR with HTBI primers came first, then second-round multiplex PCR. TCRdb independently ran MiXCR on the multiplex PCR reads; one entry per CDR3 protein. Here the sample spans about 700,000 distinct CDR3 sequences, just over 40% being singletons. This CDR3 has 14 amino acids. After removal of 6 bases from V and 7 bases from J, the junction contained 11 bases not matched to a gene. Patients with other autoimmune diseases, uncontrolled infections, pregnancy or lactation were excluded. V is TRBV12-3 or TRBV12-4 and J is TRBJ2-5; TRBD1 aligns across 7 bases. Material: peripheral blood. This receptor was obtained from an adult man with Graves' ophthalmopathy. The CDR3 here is CASSPPRDRATQYF. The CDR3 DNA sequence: TGTGCCAGCAGCCCCCCTCGGGACAGAGCGACCCAGTACTTC.